This T cell receptor (beta chain) was recorded in a study of T cell repertoires in cytomegalovirus infection (dated by TCRdb to between 2017 and 2020). For context, the study as a whole: The HLA type of each donor mattered for the analysis, because public TCR beta signatures pointed to carriage of CMV infection along with the matching HLA type. Summary of the overall study and its limitations: Carriers of CMV infection plus the relevant HLA type were discriminated by the cumulative frequency of public TCR beta family members in the study cohort and in an independent roughly 350-donor cohort. The ex vivo response was dominated by HLA-C-restricted CMV-specific TCR beta clonotypes, and the single most frequent clonotype in two of eight donors was supplied by these HLA-C-restricted clonotypes.

Relative to germline, V is missing 5 bases and J is missing 3 bases, with 0 bases of the junction outside any gene match. Taken from cysteine to valine, the CDR3 has 12 residues. The CDR3 DNA has 36 bases and is translated from base 1. The germline V gene sets CDR1 to MNHEY and CDR2 to SVGEGT. Notes on this clonotype: This receptor's antigen is unknown. Per-base qualities were not stored, and no clone one base away is much larger.

The sequencer was an Illumina HiSeq 1500. TCRdb trimmed the raw reads at Q25, called clones with MiXCR and kept productive beta chains. A single entry per CDR3 protein holds the most common genes and DNA from its merged rows. This sample gives around 530,000 distinct CDR3 sequences in total; more than 25% of them show up just once. Approximately 13% of the sample goes to the ten largest clones. Sequenced: PBMCs. The TCR comes from a human donor in good health (CMV status not recorded). Some clones in this sample may be carry-over from other donors' samples. Recombination connected TRBV6-2 or TRBV6-3 to TRBJ2-7; 8 bases in the middle match TRBD1. The DNA is as follows: TGTGCCAGCAGTGGGACAGGCTACGAGCAGTACGTC. Its protein reads: CASSGTGYEQYV.